Listed below are T cell receptor beta chains from one sample, sequenced in a study of cytomegalovirus exposure and HLA in healthy donors. Libraries were prepared by immunoSEQ multiplex PCR; TCRdb keeps only in-frame clonotypes and omits some of them. The sample holds about 130,000 clones. The sample taken for sequencing was PBMCs. These receptors came from an older woman in good health and CMV-seronegative. CDR3s include the opening cysteine and the closing phenylalanine or tryptophan. The order of the fields is D gene, J gene, V gene, CDR3 DNA, CDR3 protein. D genes are given only for firm matches.

D: NA
J: TRBJ2-1
V: TRBV7-3
DNA: TGTGCCAGCAGCTTAACAGTGAGCTCCTACAATGAGCAGTTCTTC
CDR3: CASSLTVSSYNEQFF

D: NA
J: TRBJ1-5
V: TRBV19
DNA: TGTGCCAGTAGTATAGCCCCGCCGTCGGGGGGTAGCAATCAGCCCCAGCATTTT
CDR3: CASSIAPPSGGSNQPQHF

D: NA
J: TRBJ2-2
V: TRBV5-6
DNA: TGTGCCAGTAGCCCGGGGACAAAATTCACCGGGGAGCTGTTTTTT
CDR3: CASSPGTKFTGELFF

D: TRBD1
J: TRBJ1-4
V: TRBV5-1
DNA: TGCGCCAGCAGCTTACAGGGGGCGGGGGAAAAACTGTTTTTT
CDR3: CASSLQGAGEKLFF

D: TRBD1
J: TRBJ2-7
V: TRBV9
DNA: TGTGCCAGCAGCGTTGGTACAGGGGGCGAGCAGTACTTC
CDR3: CASSVGTGGEQYF

D: NA
J: TRBJ2-5
V: TRBV7-9
DNA: TGTGCCGGCCGGACTACGGAGACCCAGTACTTC
CDR3: CAGRTTETQYF

D: NA
J: TRBJ2-5
V: TRBV11-2
DNA: TGTGCCAGCAGGCGGGGCTCGGCCCAGTACTTC
CDR3: CASRRGSAQYF

D: NA
J: TRBJ2-7
V: TRBV11-2
DNA: TGTGCCAGCAGCTTATCCGTAACCTACGAGCAGTACTTC
CDR3: CASSLSVTYEQYF

D: TRBD1
J: TRBJ2-1
V: TRBV11-2
DNA: TGTGCCAGCAGCCACCTAGGGGGAAGGGGGCCGGCTGAGCAGTTCTTC
CDR3: CASSHLGGRGPAEQFF

D: NA
J: TRBJ2-2
V: TRBV14
DNA: TGTGCCAGCAGCCACGCGGGGGCCCGCCCCTGGGACACCGGGGAGCTGTTTTTT
CDR3: CASSHAGARPWDTGELFF

D: NA
J: TRBJ1-2
V: TRBV18
DNA: TGTGCCAGCTCACCACTCCCAGGGGCCCATGGCTACACCTTC
CDR3: CASSPLPGAHGYTF

D: TRBD1
J: TRBJ2-7
V: TRBV13
DNA: TGTGCCAGCAGCCGACAGGGTCTACCCTACGAGCAGTACTTC
CDR3: CASSRQGLPYEQYF

D: NA
J: TRBJ2-5
V: TRBV7-8
DNA: TGTGCCAGCAGCTGGGGACTGGCCCAAGAGACCCAGTACTTC
CDR3: CASSWGLAQETQYF

D: NA
J: TRBJ2-5
V: TRBV19
DNA: TGTGCCAGTAGTATTCGGGGAGAGACCCAGTACTTC
CDR3: CASSIRGETQYF

D: TRBD2
J: TRBJ2-7
V: TRBV29-1
DNA: TGCAGCGTTGAGGGCGGGAGGGAGGGCGAGCAGTACTTC
CDR3: CSVEGGREGEQYF

D: NA
J: TRBJ2-1
V: TRBV5-6
DNA: TGTGCCAGCAGCAGCGGAGGGACGAGCTCCTACAATGAGCAGTTCTTC
CDR3: CASSSGGTSSYNEQFF

D: NA
J: TRBJ1-2
V: TRBV4-1
DNA: TGCGCCAGCAGCCAAGGACAGGACCAAATATACATAAATGGCTACACCTTC
CDR3: CASSQGQDQIYINGYTF

D: NA
J: TRBJ1-1
V: TRBV28
DNA: TGTGCCAGCAGTCCCCGGGGGGGTGGAGGCACTGAAGCTTTCTTT
CDR3: CASSPRGGGGTEAFF

D: TRBD2
J: TRBJ2-7
V: TRBV25-1
DNA: TGTGCCAGCAGCCCTAACTGGGGGACTAGCGGGACCCACGAGCAGTACTTC
CDR3: CASSPNWGTSGTHEQYF

D: TRBD1
J: TRBJ1-2
V: TRBV5-4
DNA: TGTGCCAGCAGCCAGGGACAGAACTATGGCTACACCTTC
CDR3: CASSQGQNYGYTF

D: NA
J: TRBJ2-3
V: TRBV19
DNA: TGTGCCAGTAGTGATCGGGGGGCTAGCACAGATACGCAGTATTTT
CDR3: CASSDRGASTDTQYF

D: NA
J: TRBJ2-1
V: TRBV6-1
DNA: TGTGCCAGCACACACAACAATGAGCAGTTCTTC
CDR3: CASTHNNEQFF

D: TRBD1
J: TRBJ2-7
V: TRBV7-7
DNA: TGTGCTAGCAGCTTAAGGACAGGAAGTTCCTACGAGCAGTACTTC
CDR3: CASSLRTGSSYEQYF

D: TRBD1
J: TRBJ1-1
V: TRBV14
DNA: TGTGCCAGCAGCCAAATCCTCGGACAGGCCACTGAAGCTTTCTTT
CDR3: CASSQILGQATEAFF

D: TRBD1
J: TRBJ1-2
V: TRBV28
DNA: TGTGCCAGCACCCCGGACAGGTATGGCTACACCTTC
CDR3: CASTPDRYGYTF

D: NA
J: TRBJ2-1
V: TRBV2
DNA: TGTGCCAGCAGTCGGGGGGTCGGGGGGCCAGATGAGCAGTTCTTC
CDR3: CASSRGVGGPDEQFF

D: TRBD1
J: TRBJ2-7
V: TRBV5-1
DNA: TGCGCCAGCAGCTTCGGACAGGGAAGCTCCTACGAGCAGTACTTC
CDR3: CASSFGQGSSYEQYF

D: TRBD1
J: TRBJ1-5
V: TRBV16
DNA: TGTGCCAGCACCCCCGGGACAGGGGTCAATCAGCCCCAGCATTTT
CDR3: CASTPGTGVNQPQHF

D: TRBD1
J: TRBJ1-5
V: TRBV10-2
DNA: TGCGCCAGCAGACCGGGACAGGGCCGCAATCAGCCCCAGCATTTT
CDR3: CASRPGQGRNQPQHF

D: TRBD1
J: TRBJ2-1
V: TRBV5-6
DNA: TGTGCCAGCAGCTTGGACCGGGGGACAGGGGTTAACAATGAGCAGTTCTTC
CDR3: CASSLDRGTGVNNEQFF

D: NA
J: TRBJ1-2
V: TRBV29-1
DNA: TGCAGCGTTGAACAGAACTATGGCTACACCTTC
CDR3: CSVEQNYGYTF

D: NA
J: TRBJ1-5
V: TRBV23-1
DNA: TGCGCCAGCAGTCAAGGGACTGCCGCCCCCAATCAGCCCCAGCATTTT
CDR3: CASSQGTAAPNQPQHF

D: NA
J: TRBJ2-6
V: TRBV28
DNA: TGTGCCAGCAGCGACATATATCGAGCTGGGGCCAACGTCCTGACTTTC
CDR3: CASSDIYRAGANVLTF

D: TRBD1
J: TRBJ2-1
V: TRBV12-5
DNA: TGTGCTAGCAGAAGGAGGACCGGGACAGGGGGCTGCAATGAGCAGTTCTTC
CDR3: CASRRRTGTGGCNEQFF

D: NA
J: TRBJ1-3
V: TRBV5-1
DNA: TGCGCCAGCAGCCATGGGGCCGACGGAAACACCATATATTTT
CDR3: CASSHGADGNTIYF

D: NA
J: TRBJ2-7
V: TRBV10-2
DNA: TGCGCCAGCAGTGACCCTCTAAGAGCTCTCCTCTACGAGCAGTACTTC
CDR3: CASSDPLRALLYEQYF

D: NA
J: TRBJ1-2
V: TRBV6-5
DNA: TGTGCCAGCAGTTCTTCTTACAGACGGGGCTACACCTTC
CDR3: CASSSSYRRGYTF

D: TRBD2
J: TRBJ2-1
V: TRBV2
DNA: TGTGCCAGCAGTTCGACGGGGGGTTCCTACAATGAGCAGTTCTTC
CDR3: CASSSTGGSYNEQFF

D: NA
J: TRBJ1-5
V: TRBV28
DNA: TGTGCCAGCAGGGGGCTAAGGAATCAGCCCCAGCATTTT
CDR3: CASRGLRNQPQHF

D: TRBD2
J: TRBJ2-3
V: TRBV5-1
DNA: TGCGCCAGCAGCTTGGGGGACTACGGGATCACAGATACGCAGTATTTT
CDR3: CASSLGDYGITDTQYF

D: TRBD1
J: TRBJ2-5
V: TRBV5-4
DNA: TGTGCCAGCAGCAGGACAGGGAGCGAGGAGACCCAGTACTTC
CDR3: CASSRTGSEETQYF

D: NA
J: TRBJ1-1
V: TRBV14
DNA: TGTGCCAGCAGCCGGTGGGCGAAGAACACTGAAGCTTTCTTT
CDR3: CASSRWAKNTEAFF

D: TRBD1
J: TRBJ2-7
V: TRBV27
DNA: TGTGCCAGCAGTTTTTTTCCCCAGGGGGTAGGTCACGAGCAGTACTTC
CDR3: CASSFFPQGVGHEQYF

D: NA
J: TRBJ2-1
V: TRBV18
DNA: TGTGCCAGCTCACCACCCCCTGCGGGAAAGGTAATCAATGAGCAGTTCTTC
CDR3: CASSPPPAGKVINEQFF

D: TRBD1
J: TRBJ1-4
V: TRBV4-1
DNA: TGCGCCAGCAGCCAAGCGGGGACAGGAGGGAATGAAAAACTGTTTTTT
CDR3: CASSQAGTGGNEKLFF

D: TRBD1
J: TRBJ1-4
V: TRBV2
DNA: TGTGCCAGCCATAGACAGGGGAATGAAAAACTGTTTTTT
CDR3: CASHRQGNEKLFF

D: NA
J: TRBJ2-2
V: TRBV5-1
DNA: TGCGCCAGCAACCCTTCGGGTAACACCGGGGAGCTGTTTTTT
CDR3: CASNPSGNTGELFF

D: TRBD2
J: TRBJ2-5
V: TRBV7-9
DNA: TGTGCCAGCAGCTTAGTTGCGGGAGAAGAGACCCAGTACTTC
CDR3: CASSLVAGEETQYF

D: TRBD2
J: TRBJ2-3
V: TRBV28
DNA: TGTGCCAGCAGTCTCCGCTCGGGGGGGCAGTATTTT
CDR3: CASSLRSGGQYF

D: TRBD1
J: TRBJ1-4
V: TRBV25-1
DNA: TGTGCCAGCAGTGACCCGGGACAGGAAAATGAAAAACTGTTTTTT
CDR3: CASSDPGQENEKLFF

D: TRBD1
J: TRBJ2-1
V: TRBV9
DNA: TGTGCCAGCAGCGTAGCAGGGGGCGTCGGAAGAACCACCCAGAATGAGCAGTTCTTC
CDR3: CASSVAGGVGRTTQNEQFF

D: NA
J: TRBJ1-3
V: TRBV6-5
DNA: TGTGCCAGCAGCGAAACAGGGCGCAGAAACACCATATATTTT
CDR3: CASSETGRRNTIYF

D: TRBD2
J: TRBJ2-1
V: TRBV5-6
DNA: TGTGCCAGCAGCCGGAGGACTAGCGGGGTCTACTCCTACAATGAGCAGTTCTTC
CDR3: CASSRRTSGVYSYNEQFF

D: TRBD2
J: TRBJ2-7
V: TRBV28
DNA: TGTGCCAGCAGTTACACCGCGGGGGGAGCCTACGAGCAGTACTTC
CDR3: CASSYTAGGAYEQYF

D: NA
J: TRBJ2-5
V: TRBV4-1
DNA: TGCGCCAGCAGCCAAGAGATTGGGTTCGGGGAGACCCAGTACTTC
CDR3: CASSQEIGFGETQYF

D: NA
J: TRBJ2-5
V: TRBV7-9
DNA: TGTGCCAGCAGCTTAGTGGCAGAGACCCAGTACTTC
CDR3: CASSLVAETQYF